The rows below give T cell receptor beta chains drawn from one sample of a study of shared clonotypes between healthy human individuals. The protocol was immunoSEQ multiplex PCR, while the TCRdb copy is restricted to in-frame clones and leaves out a portion. The table records around 1.5 million clones, nearly 99% of them present only once. Sequencing was performed on naive CD4+ T cells sorted from blood. These TCRs come from a man aged 25 to 40 in good health. CDR3s include the opening cysteine and the closing phenylalanine or tryptophan. D genes are given only for firm matches.

v_gene	j_gene	d_gene	CDR3aa	CDR3nt
TRBV7-9	TRBJ2-1	.	CASSRLVQYNEQFF	TGTGCCAGCAGCCGTCTAGTCCAGTACAATGAGCAGTTCTTC
TRBV6-1	TRBJ2-2	TRBD1	CASSGTGWAGELFF	TGTGCCAGCAGTGGGACAGGTTGGGCCGGGGAGCTGTTTTTT
TRBV5-1	TRBJ1-1	.	CASSFGTREPDNTEAFF	TGCGCCAGCAGCTTTGGGACCCGGGAACCCGATAACACTGAAGCTTTCTTT
TRBV14	TRBJ2-1	TRBD2	CASSRTSRYNEQFF	TGTGCCAGCAGCCGGACTAGCCGATACAATGAGCAGTTCTTC
TRBV5-4	TRBJ2-1	TRBD2	CASSLLGGSYNEQFF	TGTGCCAGCAGCTTGCTCGGGGGGTCCTACAATGAGCAGTTCTTC
TRBV9	TRBJ2-2	TRBD1	CASSPPGTGLITGELFF	TGTGCCAGCAGCCCCCCAGGGACAGGGCTTATCACCGGGGAGCTGTTTTTT
TRBV6-6	TRBJ1-1	TRBD1	CASSYLPGQGNTEAFF	TGTGCCAGCAGTTACCTTCCGGGACAGGGGAACACTGAAGCTTTCTTT
TRBV27	TRBJ2-7	TRBD1	CASSSTLILLRGPGEQYF	TGTGCCAGCAGTTCAACACTTATTCTCCTCAGGGGGCCGGGCGAGCAGTACTTC
TRBV5-1	TRBJ2-7	TRBD1	CASSLTGTDYEQYF	TGCGCCAGCAGCTTAACCGGGACAGACTACGAGCAGTACTTC
TRBV9	TRBJ2-1	TRBD1	CASSPTGDLYNEQFF	TGTGCCAGCAGTCCGACAGGGGACCTCTACAATGAGCAGTTCTTC
TRBV9	TRBJ2-5	.	CASSVSGGRETQYF	TGTGCCAGCAGCGTATCGGGGGGCCGCGAGACCCAGTACTTC
TRBV9	TRBJ2-1	.	CASSGIRARGRTINEQFF	TGTGCCAGCAGCGGTATAAGGGCCCGGGGCAGAACGATCAATGAGCAGTTCTTC
TRBV28	TRBJ2-7	TRBD2	CASSESTGGAREQYF	TGTGCCAGCTCAGAAAGTACCGGGGGGGCGCGGGAGCAGTACTTC
TRBV6-1	TRBJ1-2	.	CASSEGSRLNYGYTF	TGTGCCAGCAGTGAAGGTAGCAGGCTAAACTATGGCTACACCTTC